The clone carrying this T cell receptor (beta chain) was detected a few times. Its antigen remains unidentified. Germline is not matched at one junction end, which may reflect a read error. The data are from a study of vaccination effects on CD4 cells after COVID-19. Before any sequencing was done, the ViraFEST assay used viral peptide pools to expand antigen-specific CD4+ T cells. Upon completion of roughly ten days in culture, CD4+ T cells were isolated. Participants were vaccinated with two doses of either the BNT162b2 or mRNA-1273 vaccine. This table comes from immunoSEQ multiplex PCR, and its TCRdb copy is limited to in-frame clones, with some not included. Seen here are approximately 13,000 clones, 72% observed once, and the top ten hold about 9.3%. Germline V gives CDR1 SQVTM, CDR2 ANQGSEA. The CDR3 sequence is 14 residues long.

Material: CD4+ T cells from PBMCs cultured with SARS-CoV-2 spike peptides, obtained after COVID-19 vaccination. This TCR came from a human donor who received a COVID-19 vaccine. This rearrangement joins TRBV29-1 to TRBJ1-2; D call uncertain. This CDR3 is CSVEALATNYGYTF. Written as DNA, the CDR3 is TGCAGCGTGGAAGCCTTAGCGACTAACTATGGCTACACCTTC.